Below are 17 T cell receptor beta chains sequenced from a single sample in a study of shared clonotypes between healthy human individuals. The data were produced by immunoSEQ multiplex PCR, yet TCRdb's version contains in-frame clones alone and is incomplete. The repertoire holds approximately 530,000 clones, 90% to 97% seen once, with under 0.06% in the top ten. The sequenced sample was naive CD4+ T cells sorted from blood. Subset meaning: CD45RA+ positively selected. All receptors come from a woman aged 25 to 45 in good health.

The table lists this clone with a count of one. The chain carries TRBV7-9 and TRBJ1-1, with D maybe TRBD1 (5 bases). V gave up 3 bases and J gave up 1 base, with 9 bases separating them. This CDR3 region has 14 residues. CDR1 and CDR2 (germline): SEHNR, FQNEAQ (reference sequence). The CDR3 loop reads CASSFGRENTEAFF. CDR3 bases: TGTGCCAGCAGCTTCGGCAGGGAGAACACTGAAGCTTTCTTT. Based on the CDR3 plus reference TRBV7-9 and TRBJ1-1, the full variable domain is DTGVSQNPRHKITKRGQNVTFRCDPISEHNRLYWYRQTLGQGPEFLTYFQNEAQLEKSRLLSDRFSAERPKGSFSTLEIQRTEQGDSAMYLCASSFGRENTEAFFGQGTRLTVV.

The count of this clone is one. This chain connects TRBV7-3 to TRBJ2-7; D gene unclear. The V end lost 3 bases, the J end lost 4 bases, and 10 bases lay between the germline ends. The germline V gene encodes CDR1 SGHTA and CDR2 FQGTGA. The CDR3 totals 13 residues. CDR3 nucleotide sequence: TGTGCCAGCAGCTTTGGTGAAAAGTACGAGCAGTACTTC. Translating it yields CASSFGEKYEQYF. The full variable domain, with the rest looked up from reference TRBV7-3 and TRBJ2-7, is GAGVSQTPSNKVTEKGKYVELRCDPISGHTALYWYRQSLGQGPEFLIYFQGTGAADDSGLPNDRFFAVRPEGSVSTLKIQRTERGDSAVYLCASSFGEKYEQYFGPGTRLTVT.

The V gene is TRBV2, the J gene TRBJ2-2; tentative D call: TRBD2 (6 bases). V lost 4 bases and J lost 6, with 9 bases in between. CDR3 length equals 13 residues. CDR1 is SNHLY, CDR2 FYNNEI, per germline. The CDR3 nucleotides are TGTGCCAGCAGTGGGGACTTTGCCGGGGAGCTGTTTTTT. Translating gives CASSGDFAGELFF.

The chain is built from TRBV5-6 and TRBJ1-3; D remains ambiguous. V dropped 0 bases and J dropped 0 bases, with 13 bases sitting between them. From germline, CDR1 is SGHDT and CDR2 YYEEEE. The CDR3 is made up of 17 amino acids. Here the CDR3 DNA reads TGTGCCAGCAGCTTGGCCCCCACTGGATTCTCTGGAAACACCATATATTTT. Encoded protein: CASSLAPTGFSGNTIYF.

In regard to this clone: A junction boundary mismatches the germline segment, possibly from a read error. The chain links TRBV2 to TRBJ1-1; D call uncertain. The CDR3 loop spans 13 amino acids. CDR1 is SNHLY, CDR2 FYNNEI, per germline. CDR3 region: CASREDIHTEAFF. CDR3 bases: TGTGCCAGCAGGGAAGACATTCACACTGAAGCTTTCTTT. Variable domain in full (rest from reference TRBV2 and TRBJ1-1): EPEVTQTPSHQVTQMGQEVILRCVPISNHLYFYWYRQILGQKVEFLVSFYNNEISEKSEIFDDQFSVERPDGSNFTLKIRSTKLEDSAMYFCASREDIHTEAFFGQGTRLTVV.

The rearrangement uses TRBV5-1 and TRBJ2-5; D is ambiguous. Germline CDR1 and CDR2: SGHRS and YFSETQ. This CDR3 has 13 amino acids. The germline V and J ends were trimmed by 4 bases and 2 bases, with 9 bases remaining between them. CDR3 DNA sequence: TGCGCCAGCAGCATAAGACGGCAAGAGACCCAGTACTTC. Translating gives CASSIRRQETQYF.

V is TRBV28 and J is TRBJ1-6; maybe TRBD1 (5 bases). V gave up 7 bases and J gave up 5 bases, with 15 bases separating them. This CDR3 is 15 amino acids long. CDR1 is MDHEN and CDR2 is SYDVKM in the germline V gene. The CDR3 reads CASIKSGGNNSPLHF. CDR3 bases: TGTGCCAGCATCAAAAGTGGGGGGAATAATTCACCCCTCCACTTT.

The V and J genes are TRBV28 and TRBJ2-1; no firm D call. Germline V gives CDR1 MDHEN, CDR2 SYDVKM. The CDR3 covers 13 residues. Trimming stripped 8 bases from V and 6 bases from J, with 14 bases between. CDR3 region: CASLGGTRNEQFF. DNA of the CDR3: TGTGCCAGCCTCGGCGGAACTCGCAATGAGCAGTTCTTC. The full variable domain, with the rest looked up from reference TRBV28 and TRBJ2-1, is DVKVTQSSRYLVKRTGEKVFLECVQDMDHENMFWYRQDPGLGLRLIYFSYDVKMKEKGDIPEGYSVSREKKERFSLILESASTNQTSMYLCASLGGTRNEQFFGPGTRLTVL.

The genes are TRBV5-4 and TRBJ2-7, with 9 bases fitting TRBD1. Unmatched junction bases numbered 8, after V lost 0 bases and J lost 1 base. CDR1 and CDR2 from the germline V gene are SGHNT and YYREEE (reference sequence). This CDR3 has 17 residues. The CDR3 DNA reads as TGTGCCAGCAGCTTGGACATACAGGGGGCAGGGTCCTACGAGCAGTACTTC. This codes for CASSLDIQGAGSYEQYF.

The V gene is TRBV11-2, the J gene TRBJ2-1; a weak D match, TRBD2 (5 bases). Trimming took 5 bases from V and 5 from J, leaving 10 bases between them. The germline V gene has CDR1 SGHAT and CDR2 FQNNGV. The CDR3 has 13 residues. The CDR3 DNA reads as TGTGCCAGCAGCCCTGCTAGCCACAATGAGCAGTTCTTC. Translating gives CASSPASHNEQFF.

This sequence joins TRBV7-8 and TRBJ2-7; 9 nucleotides match TRBD2. V was clipped by 5 bases and J by 3 bases; unmatched bases: 8. Germline assignment: CDR1 SGHVS and CDR2 FQNEAQ. This CDR3 region has 15 residues. In DNA, the CDR3 is TGTGCCAGCAGCAACGGGCTAGCGGGGAGCTACGAGCAGTACTTC. Amino acids: CASSNGLAGSYEQYF.

The V and J genes are TRBV7-8 and TRBJ2-6, with D tentatively TRBD1 (5 bases). Trimming pared 5 bases from V and 1 base from J, leaving 12 bases between. Germline V gene sequence: CDR1 SGHVS, CDR2 FQNEAQ. This CDR3 has 16 residues. The CDR3 sequence is CASSLRRGSGANVLTF. The CDR3 region has the DNA TGTGCCAGCAGCCTCAGAAGGGGATCTGGGGCCAACGTCCTGACTTTC.

The V gene is TRBV29-1, the J gene TRBJ2-3; D could derive from TRBD1 or TRBD2 (5 bases each). The CDR3 consists of 13 residues. V was pared by 2 bases and J by 1 base, with 7 bases between. Germline values: CDR1 SQVTM, CDR2 ANQGSEA. The CDR3 region has the DNA TGCAGCGTTGAACAGGGAGGCACAGATACGCAGTATTTT. As protein: CSVEQGGTDTQYF.

This chain connects TRBV15 to TRBJ1-6; tentatively, D is TRBD1 (6 bases). The germline V and J ends were trimmed by 0 bases and 8 bases, with 20 bases remaining between them. Germline V gives CDR1 LNHNV, CDR2 YYDKDF (reference sequence). This CDR3 has 18 amino acids. CDR3: CATSRDPLNRALDSPLHF. CDR3 DNA: TGTGCCACCAGCAGAGATCCATTAAACAGGGCGTTGGATTCACCCCTCCACTTT.

This clone appeared a single time. The chain combines TRBV28 with TRBJ2-3, with 11 bases matching TRBD2. V dropped 6 bases and J dropped 2; count of bases not matched to a gene: 13. The CDR3 has 18 amino acids. Germline assignment: CDR1 MDHEN and CDR2 SYDVKM. The CDR3 is CASRESVGLADVTDTQYF. The CDR3 region has the DNA TGTGCCAGCAGGGAGAGTGTGGGACTAGCGGACGTCACAGATACGCAGTATTTT.

V and J are TRBV28 and TRBJ2-1; D may be TRBD1 or TRBD2 (5 bases each). V gave up 6 bases and J gave up 3 bases, with 12 bases separating them. Germline CDR1 reads MDHEN; CDR2 reads SYDVKM. CDR3 size: 14 residues. This CDR3 is CASRSGPRYNEQFF. As DNA, the CDR3 is TGTGCCAGCAGGTCGGGACCACGCTACAATGAGCAGTTCTTC.

This chain uses TRBV18 with TRBJ1-3; possibly TRBD1 for D (6 bases). V was shortened by 3 bases and J by 6 bases, with 15 bases between the two germline ends. Germline lookup yields CDR1 KGHSH and CDR2 LQKENI. The CDR3 covers 15 residues. The chain's CDR3 is CASSPLVKGENTIYF. The CDR3, as DNA: TGTGCCAGCTCACCCCTAGTGAAGGGGGAAAACACCATATATTTT.